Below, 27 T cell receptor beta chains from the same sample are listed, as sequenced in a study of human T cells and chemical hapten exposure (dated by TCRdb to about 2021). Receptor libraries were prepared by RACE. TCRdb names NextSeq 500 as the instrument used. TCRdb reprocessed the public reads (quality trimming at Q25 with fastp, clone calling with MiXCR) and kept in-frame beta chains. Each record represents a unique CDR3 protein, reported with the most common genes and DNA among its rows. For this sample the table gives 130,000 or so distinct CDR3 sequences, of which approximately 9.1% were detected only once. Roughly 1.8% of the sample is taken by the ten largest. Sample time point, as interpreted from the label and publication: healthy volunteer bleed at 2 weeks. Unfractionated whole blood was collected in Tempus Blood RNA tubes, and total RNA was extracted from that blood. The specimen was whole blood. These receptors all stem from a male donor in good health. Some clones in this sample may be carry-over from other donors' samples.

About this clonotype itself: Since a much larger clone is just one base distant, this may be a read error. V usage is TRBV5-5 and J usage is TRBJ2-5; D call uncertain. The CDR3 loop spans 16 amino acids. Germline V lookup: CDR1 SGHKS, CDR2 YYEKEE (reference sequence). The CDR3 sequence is CASNLPRAGYQETQYF. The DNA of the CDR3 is TGTGCCAGCAACTTGCCGCGTGCAGGATACCAAGAGACCCAGTACTTC.

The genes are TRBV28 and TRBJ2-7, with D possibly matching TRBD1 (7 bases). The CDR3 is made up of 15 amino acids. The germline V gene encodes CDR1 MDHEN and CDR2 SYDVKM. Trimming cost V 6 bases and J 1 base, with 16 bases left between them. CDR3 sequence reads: CASSRGGGESYEQYF. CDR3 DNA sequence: TGTGCCAGCAGCAGAGGAGGGGGCGAGTCCTACGAGCAGTACTTC. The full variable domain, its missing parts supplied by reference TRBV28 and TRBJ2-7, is DVKVTQSSRYLVKRTGEKVFLECVQDMDHENMFWYRQDPGLGLRLIYFSYDVKMKEKGDIPEGYSVSREKKERFSLILESASTNQTSMYLCASSRGGGESYEQYFGPGTRLTVT.

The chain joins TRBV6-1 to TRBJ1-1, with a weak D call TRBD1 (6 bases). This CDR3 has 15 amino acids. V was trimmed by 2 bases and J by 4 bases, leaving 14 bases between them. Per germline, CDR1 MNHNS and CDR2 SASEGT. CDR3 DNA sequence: TGTGCCAGCAGTGAATCCGCGGGGGGCGGCACTGAAGCTTTCTTT. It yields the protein CASSESAGGGTEAFF.

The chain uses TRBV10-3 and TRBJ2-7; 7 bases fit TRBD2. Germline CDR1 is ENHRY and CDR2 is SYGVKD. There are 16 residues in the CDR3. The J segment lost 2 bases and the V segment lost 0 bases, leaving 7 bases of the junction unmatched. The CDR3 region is CAISESEQRGPYEQYF. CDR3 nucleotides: TGTGCCATCAGTGAGTCGGAACAGCGGGGACCCTACGAGCAGTACTTC.

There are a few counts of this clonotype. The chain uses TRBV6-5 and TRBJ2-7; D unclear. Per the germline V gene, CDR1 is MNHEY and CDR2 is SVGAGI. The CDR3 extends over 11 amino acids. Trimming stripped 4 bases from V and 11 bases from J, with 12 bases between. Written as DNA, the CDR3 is TGTGCCAGCAGTTCGGGCCCCAAGGAGTACTTC. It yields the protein CASSSGPKEYF.

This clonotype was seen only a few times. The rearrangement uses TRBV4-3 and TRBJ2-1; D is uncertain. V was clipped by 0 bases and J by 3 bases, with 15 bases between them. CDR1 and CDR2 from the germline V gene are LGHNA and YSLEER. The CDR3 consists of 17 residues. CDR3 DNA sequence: TGCGCCAGCAGCCAAGACCCCCCAGGTAGCCTCTACAATGAGCAGTTCTTC. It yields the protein CASSQDPPGSLYNEQFF.

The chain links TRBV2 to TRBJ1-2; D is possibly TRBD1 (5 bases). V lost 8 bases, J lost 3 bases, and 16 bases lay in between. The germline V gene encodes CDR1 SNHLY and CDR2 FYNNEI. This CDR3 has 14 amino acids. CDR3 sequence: CASGDLGTYYGYTF. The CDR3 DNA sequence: TGTGCCAGCGGGGACTTAGGGACCTACTATGGCTACACCTTC.

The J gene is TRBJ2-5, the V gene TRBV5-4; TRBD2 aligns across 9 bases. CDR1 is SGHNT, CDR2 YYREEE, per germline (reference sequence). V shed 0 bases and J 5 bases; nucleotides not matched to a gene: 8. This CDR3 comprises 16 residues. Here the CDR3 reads CASSLEGGRVRETQYF. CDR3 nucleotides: TGTGCCAGCAGCTTGGAGGGCGGGAGGGTCCGGGAGACCCAGTACTTC.

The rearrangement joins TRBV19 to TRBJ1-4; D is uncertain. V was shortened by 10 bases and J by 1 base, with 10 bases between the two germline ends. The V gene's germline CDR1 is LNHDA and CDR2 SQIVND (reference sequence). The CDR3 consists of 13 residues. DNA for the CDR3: TGTGCCACCGCCCGGGGAACTAATGAAAAACTGTTTTTT. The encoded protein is CATARGTNEKLFF.

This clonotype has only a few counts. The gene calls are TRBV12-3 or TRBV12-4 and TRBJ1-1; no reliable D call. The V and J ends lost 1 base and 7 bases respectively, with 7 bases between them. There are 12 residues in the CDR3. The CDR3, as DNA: TGTGCCAGCAGTTTAGGACTGTTTGAAGCTTTCTTT. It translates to CASSLGLFEAFF.

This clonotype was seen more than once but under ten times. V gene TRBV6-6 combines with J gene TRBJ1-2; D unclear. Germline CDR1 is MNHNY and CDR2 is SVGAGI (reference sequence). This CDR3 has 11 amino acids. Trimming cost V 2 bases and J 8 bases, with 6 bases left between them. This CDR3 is CASSYTDGYTF. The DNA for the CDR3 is TGTGCCAGCAGTTACACCGACGGCTACACCTTC.

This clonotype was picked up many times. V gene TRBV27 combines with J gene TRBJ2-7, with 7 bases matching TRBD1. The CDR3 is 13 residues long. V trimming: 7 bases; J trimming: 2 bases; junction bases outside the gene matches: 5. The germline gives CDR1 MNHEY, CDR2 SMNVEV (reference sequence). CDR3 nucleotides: TGTGCCAGCAAGGGACAGTTCCCCTACGAGCAGTACTTC. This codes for CASKGQFPYEQYF.

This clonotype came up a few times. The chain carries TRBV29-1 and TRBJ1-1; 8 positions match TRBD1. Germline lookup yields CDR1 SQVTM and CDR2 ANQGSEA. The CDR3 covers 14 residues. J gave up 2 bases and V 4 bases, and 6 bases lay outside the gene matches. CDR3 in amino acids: CSVGRDRKNTEAFF. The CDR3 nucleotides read TGCAGCGTTGGCCGGGACAGGAAAAACACTGAAGCTTTCTTT. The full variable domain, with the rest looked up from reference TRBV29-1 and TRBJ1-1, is SAVISQKPSRDICQRGTSLTIQCQVDSQVTMMFWYRQQPGQSLTLIATANQGSEATYESGFVIDKFPISRPNLTFSTLTVSNMSPEDSSIYLCSVGRDRKNTEAFFGQGTRLTVV.

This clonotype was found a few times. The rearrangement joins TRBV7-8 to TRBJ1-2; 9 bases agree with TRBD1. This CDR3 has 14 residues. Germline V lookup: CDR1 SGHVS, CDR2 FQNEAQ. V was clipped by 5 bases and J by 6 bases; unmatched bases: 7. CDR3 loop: CASSIHRGRDGYTF. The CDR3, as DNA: TGTGCCAGCAGCATACACAGGGGGCGCGATGGCTACACCTTC.

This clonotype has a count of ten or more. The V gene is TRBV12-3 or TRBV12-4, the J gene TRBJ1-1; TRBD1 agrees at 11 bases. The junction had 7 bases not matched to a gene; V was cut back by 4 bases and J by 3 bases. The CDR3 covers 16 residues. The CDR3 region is CASSSMDRGRHTEAFF. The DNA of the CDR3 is TGTGCCAGCAGTTCTATGGACAGGGGGCGTCACACTGAAGCTTTCTTT.

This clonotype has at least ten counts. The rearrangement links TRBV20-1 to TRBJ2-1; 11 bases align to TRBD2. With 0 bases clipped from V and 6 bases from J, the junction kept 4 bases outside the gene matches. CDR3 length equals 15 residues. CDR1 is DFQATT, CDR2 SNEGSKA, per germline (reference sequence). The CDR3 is CSARDPGTSGNEQFF. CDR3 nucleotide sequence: TGCAGTGCTAGAGATCCGGGGACTAGCGGCAATGAGCAGTTCTTC.

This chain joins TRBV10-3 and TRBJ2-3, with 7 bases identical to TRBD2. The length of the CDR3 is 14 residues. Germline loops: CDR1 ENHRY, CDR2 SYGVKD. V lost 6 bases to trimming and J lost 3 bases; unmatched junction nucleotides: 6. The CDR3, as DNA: TGTGCCATCAGGGGAGGGTTTGAAACAGATACGCAGTATTTT. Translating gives CAIRGGFETDTQYF.

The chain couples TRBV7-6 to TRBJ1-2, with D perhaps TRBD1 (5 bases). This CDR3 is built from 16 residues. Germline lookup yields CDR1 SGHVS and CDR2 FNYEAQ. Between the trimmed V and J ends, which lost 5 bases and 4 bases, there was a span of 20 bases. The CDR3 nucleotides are TGTGCCAGCAGCCAGTTCATCCGGGGGGTAGGCTATGGCTACACCTTC. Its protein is CASSQFIRGVGYGYTF. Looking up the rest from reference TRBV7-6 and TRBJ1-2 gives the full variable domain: GAGVSQSPRYKVTKRGQDVALRCDPISGHVSLYWYRQALGQGPEFLTYFNYEAQQDKSGLPNDRFSAERPEGSISTLTIQRTEQRDSAMYRCASSQFIRGVGYGYTFGSGTRLTVV.

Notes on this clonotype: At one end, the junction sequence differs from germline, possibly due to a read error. The CDR3 loop is CASSQEAGGNSPLHF. As DNA, the CDR3 is TGCGCCAGCAGCCAAGAGGCAGGGGGTAATTCACCCCTCCACTTT. The J gene is TRBJ1-6, the V gene TRBV4-2; TRBD1 aligns across 7 bases. The CDR3 runs to 15 residues. CDR1 is LGHNA, CDR2 YNFKEQ, per germline.

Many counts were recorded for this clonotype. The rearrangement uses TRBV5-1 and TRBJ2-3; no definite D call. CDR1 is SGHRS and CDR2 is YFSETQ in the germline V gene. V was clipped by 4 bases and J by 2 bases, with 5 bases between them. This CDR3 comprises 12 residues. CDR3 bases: TGCGCCAGCAGCCAAAACACAGATACGCAGTATTTT. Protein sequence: CASSQNTDTQYF.

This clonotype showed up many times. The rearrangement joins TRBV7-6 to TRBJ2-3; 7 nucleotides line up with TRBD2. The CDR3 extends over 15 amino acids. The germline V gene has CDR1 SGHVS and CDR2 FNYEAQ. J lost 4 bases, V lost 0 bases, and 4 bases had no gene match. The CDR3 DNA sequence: TGTGCCAGCAGCTTAGCGGGAGGGCCGGCAGATACGCAGTATTTT. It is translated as CASSLAGGPADTQYF.

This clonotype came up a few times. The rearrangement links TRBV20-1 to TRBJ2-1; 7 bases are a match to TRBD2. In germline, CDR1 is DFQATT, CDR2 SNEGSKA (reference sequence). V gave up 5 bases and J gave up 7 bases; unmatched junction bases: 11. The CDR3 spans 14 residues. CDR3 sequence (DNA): TGCAGTGCTTGGACTAGACTCCTGGATAATGAGCAGTTCTTC. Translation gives CSAWTRLLDNEQFF.

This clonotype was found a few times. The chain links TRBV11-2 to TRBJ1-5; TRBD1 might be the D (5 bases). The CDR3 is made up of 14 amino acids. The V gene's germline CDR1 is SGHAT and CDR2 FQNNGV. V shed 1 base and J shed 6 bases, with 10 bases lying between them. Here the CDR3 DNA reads TGTGCCAGCAGCTTAGCGGGGGTGGGTCAGCCCCAGCATTTT. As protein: CASSLAGVGQPQHF.

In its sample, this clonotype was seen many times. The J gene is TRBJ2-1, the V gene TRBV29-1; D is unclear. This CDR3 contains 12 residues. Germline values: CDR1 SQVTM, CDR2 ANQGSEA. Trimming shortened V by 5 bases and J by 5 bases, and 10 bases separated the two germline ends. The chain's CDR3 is CSVLGLNNEQFF. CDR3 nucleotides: TGCAGCGTTTTGGGTCTTAACAATGAGCAGTTCTTC.

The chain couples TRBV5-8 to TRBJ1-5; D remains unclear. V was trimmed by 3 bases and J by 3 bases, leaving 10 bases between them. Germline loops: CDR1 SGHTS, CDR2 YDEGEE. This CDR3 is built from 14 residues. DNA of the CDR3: TGTGCCAGCAGCTATGACGGGAACAATCAGCCCCAGCATTTT. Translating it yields CASSYDGNNQPQHF.

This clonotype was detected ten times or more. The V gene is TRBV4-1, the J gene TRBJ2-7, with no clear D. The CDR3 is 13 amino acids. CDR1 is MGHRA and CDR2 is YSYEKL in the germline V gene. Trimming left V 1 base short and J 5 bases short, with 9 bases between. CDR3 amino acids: CASSQAPTDEQYF. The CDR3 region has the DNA TGCGCCAGCAGCCAAGCCCCGACGGACGAGCAGTACTTC.

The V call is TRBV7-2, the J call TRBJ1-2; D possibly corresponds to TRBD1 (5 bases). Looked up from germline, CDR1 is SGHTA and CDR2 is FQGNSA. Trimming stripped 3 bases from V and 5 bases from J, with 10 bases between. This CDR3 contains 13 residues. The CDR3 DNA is TGTGCCAGCAGCTTCCAGGGCACGTATGGCTACACCTTC. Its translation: CASSFQGTYGYTF.